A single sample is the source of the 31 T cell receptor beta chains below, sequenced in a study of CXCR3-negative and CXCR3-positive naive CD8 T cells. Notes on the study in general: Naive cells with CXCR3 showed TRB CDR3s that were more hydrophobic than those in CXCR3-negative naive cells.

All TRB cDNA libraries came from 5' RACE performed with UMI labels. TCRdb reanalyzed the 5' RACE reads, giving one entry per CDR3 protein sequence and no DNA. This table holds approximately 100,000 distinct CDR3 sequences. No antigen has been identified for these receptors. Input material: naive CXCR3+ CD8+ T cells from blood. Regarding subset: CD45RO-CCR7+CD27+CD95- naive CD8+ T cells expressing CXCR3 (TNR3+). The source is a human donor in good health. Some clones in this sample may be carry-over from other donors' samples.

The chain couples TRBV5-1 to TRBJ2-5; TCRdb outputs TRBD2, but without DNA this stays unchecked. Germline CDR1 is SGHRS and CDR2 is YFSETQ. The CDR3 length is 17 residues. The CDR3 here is CASTYTSGRSYQETQYF.

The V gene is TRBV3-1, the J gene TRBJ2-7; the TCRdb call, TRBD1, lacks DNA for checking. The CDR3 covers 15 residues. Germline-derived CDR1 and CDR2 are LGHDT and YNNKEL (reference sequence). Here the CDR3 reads CASSQDAQGAGEEYF.

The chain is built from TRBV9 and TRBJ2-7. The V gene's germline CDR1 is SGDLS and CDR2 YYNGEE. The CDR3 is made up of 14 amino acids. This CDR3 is CASSVADSAYEQYF. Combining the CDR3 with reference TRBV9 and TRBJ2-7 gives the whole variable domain DSGVTQTPKHLITATGQRVTLRCSPRSGDLSVYWYQQSLDQGLQFLIQYYNGEERAKGNILERFSAQQFPDLHSELNLSSLELGDSALYFCASSVADSAYEQYFGPGTRLTVT.

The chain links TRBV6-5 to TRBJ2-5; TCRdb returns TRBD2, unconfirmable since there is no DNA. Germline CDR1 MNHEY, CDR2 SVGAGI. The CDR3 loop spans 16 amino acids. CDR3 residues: CASSPPTSGYQETQYF.

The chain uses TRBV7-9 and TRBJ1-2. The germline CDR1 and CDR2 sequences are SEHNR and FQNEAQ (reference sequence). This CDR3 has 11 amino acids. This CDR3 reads CASSFNAGYTF.

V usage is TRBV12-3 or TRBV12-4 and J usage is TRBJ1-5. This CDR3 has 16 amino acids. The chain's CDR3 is CASSLAYLNSNQPQHF.

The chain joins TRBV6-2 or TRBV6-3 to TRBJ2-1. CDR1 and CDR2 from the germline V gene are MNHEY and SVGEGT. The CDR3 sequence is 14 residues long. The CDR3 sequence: CASSYGFSYNEQFF.

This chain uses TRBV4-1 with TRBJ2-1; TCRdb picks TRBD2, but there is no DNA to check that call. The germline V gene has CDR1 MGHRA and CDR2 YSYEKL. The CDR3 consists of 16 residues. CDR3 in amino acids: CASRRQPGPTYNEQFF.

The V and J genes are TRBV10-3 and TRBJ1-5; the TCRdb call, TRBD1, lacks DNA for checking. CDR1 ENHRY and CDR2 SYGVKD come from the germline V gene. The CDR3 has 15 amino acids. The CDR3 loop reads CAISESGTFIQPQHF.

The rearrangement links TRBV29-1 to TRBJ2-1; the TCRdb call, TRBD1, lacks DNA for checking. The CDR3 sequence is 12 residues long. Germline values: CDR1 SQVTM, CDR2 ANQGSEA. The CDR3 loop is CSVTGARDEQFF.

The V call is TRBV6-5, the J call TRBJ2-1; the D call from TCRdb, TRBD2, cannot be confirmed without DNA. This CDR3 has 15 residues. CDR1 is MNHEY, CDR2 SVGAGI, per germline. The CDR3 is CASSYRRGAGDEQFF.

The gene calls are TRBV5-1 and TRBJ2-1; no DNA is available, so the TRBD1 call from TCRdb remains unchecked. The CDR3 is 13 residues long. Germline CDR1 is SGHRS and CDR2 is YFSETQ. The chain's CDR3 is CASSTHPGAEQFF.

The CDR3 loop is CASSRTTGLAGDEQFF. The rearrangement joins TRBV4-1 to TRBJ2-1; TCRdb's D call of TRBD2 is untestable without DNA. CDR1 is MGHRA, CDR2 YSYEKL, per germline. The CDR3 runs 16 residues.

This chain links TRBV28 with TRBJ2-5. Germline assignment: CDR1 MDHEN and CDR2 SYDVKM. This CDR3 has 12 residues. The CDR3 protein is CASSLVSQTQYF.

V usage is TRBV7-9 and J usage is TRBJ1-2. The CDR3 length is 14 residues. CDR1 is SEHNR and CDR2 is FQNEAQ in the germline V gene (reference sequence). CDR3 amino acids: CASSTEDLNYGYTF.

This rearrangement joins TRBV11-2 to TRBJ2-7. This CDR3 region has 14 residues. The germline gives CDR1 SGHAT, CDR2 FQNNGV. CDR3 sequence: CAGSIAPTPWEQYF.

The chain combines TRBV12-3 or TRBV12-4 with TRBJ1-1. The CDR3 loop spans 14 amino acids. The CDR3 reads CASSLRNTYTEAFF.

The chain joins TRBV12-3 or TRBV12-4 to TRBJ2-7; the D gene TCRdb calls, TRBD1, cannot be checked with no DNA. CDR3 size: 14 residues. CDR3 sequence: CASSWTGETYEQYF.

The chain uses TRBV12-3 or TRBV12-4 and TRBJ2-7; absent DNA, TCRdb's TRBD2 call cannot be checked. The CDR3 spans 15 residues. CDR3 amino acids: CASSRSGRDPYEQYF.

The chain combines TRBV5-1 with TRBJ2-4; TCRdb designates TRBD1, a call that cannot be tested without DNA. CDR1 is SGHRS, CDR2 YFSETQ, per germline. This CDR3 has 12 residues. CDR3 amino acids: CASSLGGDIQYF.

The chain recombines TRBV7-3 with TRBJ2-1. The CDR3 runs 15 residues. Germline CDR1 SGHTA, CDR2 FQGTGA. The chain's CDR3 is CASSFLVSSYNEQFF.

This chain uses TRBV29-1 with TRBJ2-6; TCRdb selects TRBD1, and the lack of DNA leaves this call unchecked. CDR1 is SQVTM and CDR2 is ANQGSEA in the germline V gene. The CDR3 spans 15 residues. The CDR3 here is CSAISGQAGANVLTF.

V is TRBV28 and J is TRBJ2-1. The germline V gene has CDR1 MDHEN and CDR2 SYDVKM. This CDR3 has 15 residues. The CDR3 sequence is CASSLGNPSYNEQFF.

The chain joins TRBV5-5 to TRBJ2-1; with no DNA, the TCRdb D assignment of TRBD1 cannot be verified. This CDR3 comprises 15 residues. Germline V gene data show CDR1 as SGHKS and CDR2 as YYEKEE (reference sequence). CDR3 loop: CASSGRRDRAREQFF.

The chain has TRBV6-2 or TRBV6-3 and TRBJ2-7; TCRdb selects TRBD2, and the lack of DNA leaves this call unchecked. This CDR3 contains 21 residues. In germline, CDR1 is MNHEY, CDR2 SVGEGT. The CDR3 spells CASSYTTGLAGRSWGIYEQYF.

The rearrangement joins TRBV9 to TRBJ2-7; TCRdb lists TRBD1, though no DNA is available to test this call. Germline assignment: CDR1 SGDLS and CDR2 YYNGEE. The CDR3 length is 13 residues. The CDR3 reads CASSGGDLRGQYF. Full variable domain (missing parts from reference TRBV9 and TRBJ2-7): DSGVTQTPKHLITATGQRVTLRCSPRSGDLSVYWYQQSLDQGLQFLIQYYNGEERAKGNILERFSAQQFPDLHSELNLSSLELGDSALYFCASSGGDLRGQYFGPGTRLTVT.

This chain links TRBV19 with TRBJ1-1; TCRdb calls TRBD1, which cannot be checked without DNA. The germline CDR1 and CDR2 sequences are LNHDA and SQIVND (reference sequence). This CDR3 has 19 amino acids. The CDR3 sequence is CASSAITRGQPDMNTEAFF.

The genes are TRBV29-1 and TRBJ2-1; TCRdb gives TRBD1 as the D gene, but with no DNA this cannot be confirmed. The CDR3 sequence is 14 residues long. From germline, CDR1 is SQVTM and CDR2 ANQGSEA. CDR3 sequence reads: CSVEDPGVMNEQFF.

CDR3 residues: CSARDLSEVRATNEKLFF. V is TRBV20-1 and J is TRBJ1-4. The germline V gene encodes CDR1 DFQATT and CDR2 SNEGSKA (reference sequence). CDR3 length equals 18 residues.

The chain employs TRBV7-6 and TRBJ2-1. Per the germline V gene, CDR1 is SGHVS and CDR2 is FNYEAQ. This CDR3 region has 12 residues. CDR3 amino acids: CASSLLDNEQFF. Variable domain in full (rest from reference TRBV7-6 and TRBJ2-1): GAGVSQSPRYKVTKRGQDVALRCDPISGHVSLYWYRQALGQGPEFLTYFNYEAQQDKSGLPNDRFSAERPEGSISTLTIQRTEQRDSAMYRCASSLLDNEQFFGPGTRLTVL.

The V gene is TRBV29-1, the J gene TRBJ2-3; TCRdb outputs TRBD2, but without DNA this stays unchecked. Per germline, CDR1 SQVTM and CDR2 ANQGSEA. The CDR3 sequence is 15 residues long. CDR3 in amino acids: CSVPRRAGAADTQYF.